The TCR beta chain under discussion was sequenced for a study of CD8 T cells in Susac syndrome. RNA, at roughly 0.45 to 1 ug, was reverse transcribed with random hexamers. Coverage of TCR beta CDR3 amplification by immunoSEQ multiplex PCR extended to 54 Vbeta and 13 Jbeta. From the immunoSEQ multiplex PCR reads, TCRdb called clonotypes with MiXCR, one entry per CDR3 protein. Counted here are 110,000 or so distinct CDR3 sequences, about 95% occurring once; the ten biggest clones make up roughly 0.099%. This CDR3 contains 15 residues. V lost 2 bases, J lost 2 bases, and 11 bases lay in between. Germline V gives CDR1 SGHTA, CDR2 FQGTGA. Sequencing of TCR beta, carried out with a high-throughput approach, was applied to CD8+ and CD4+ T cells from the blood. Healthy donors constituted the controls, which were matched for age and sex. Purification of the CD8+ and CD4+ T cells relied on negative isolation, and TEMRA cells underwent FACS enrichment.

The sample taken for sequencing was CD4+ T cells from PBMCs. This chain uses TRBV7-3 with TRBJ2-3, with D perhaps matching TRBD1 (6 bases). This sequence was found in a human donor in good health. This chain's CDR3 is CASSLGTLPTDTQYF. CDR3 sequence (DNA): TGTGCCAGCAGCTTAGGGACACTGCCCACAGATACGCAGTATTTT.